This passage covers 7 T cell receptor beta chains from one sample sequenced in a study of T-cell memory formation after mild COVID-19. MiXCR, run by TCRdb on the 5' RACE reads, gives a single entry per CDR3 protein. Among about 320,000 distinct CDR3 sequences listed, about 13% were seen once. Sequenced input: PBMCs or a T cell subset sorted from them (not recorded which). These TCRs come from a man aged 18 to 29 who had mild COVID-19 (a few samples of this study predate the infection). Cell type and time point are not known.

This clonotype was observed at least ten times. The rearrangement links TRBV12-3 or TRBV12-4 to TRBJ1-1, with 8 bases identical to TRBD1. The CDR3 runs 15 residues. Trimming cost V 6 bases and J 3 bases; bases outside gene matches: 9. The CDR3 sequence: CASRPGQGWDTEAFF. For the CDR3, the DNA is TGTGCCAGCAGACCCGGACAGGGCTGGGACACTGAAGCTTTCTTT.

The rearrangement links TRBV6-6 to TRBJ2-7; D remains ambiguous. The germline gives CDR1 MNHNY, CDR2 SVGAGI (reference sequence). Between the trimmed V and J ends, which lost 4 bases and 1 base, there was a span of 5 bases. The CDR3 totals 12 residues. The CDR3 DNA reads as TGTGCCAGCAGTTCTACTTCCTACGAGCAGTACGTC. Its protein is CASSSTSYEQYV.

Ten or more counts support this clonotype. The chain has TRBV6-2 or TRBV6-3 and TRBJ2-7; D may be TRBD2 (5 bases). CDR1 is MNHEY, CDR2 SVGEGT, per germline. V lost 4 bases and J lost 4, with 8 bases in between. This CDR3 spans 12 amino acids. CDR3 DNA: TGTGCCAGCAGTTGGACGGGGTACGAGCAGTACGTC. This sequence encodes CASSWTGYEQYV.

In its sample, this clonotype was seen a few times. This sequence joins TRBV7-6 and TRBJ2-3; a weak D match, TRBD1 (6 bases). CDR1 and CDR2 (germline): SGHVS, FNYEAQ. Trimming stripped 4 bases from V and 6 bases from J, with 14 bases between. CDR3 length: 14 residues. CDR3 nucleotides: TGTGCCAGCAGCTCACAGGGTAATCTGGATACGCAGTATTTT. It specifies CASSSQGNLDTQYF.

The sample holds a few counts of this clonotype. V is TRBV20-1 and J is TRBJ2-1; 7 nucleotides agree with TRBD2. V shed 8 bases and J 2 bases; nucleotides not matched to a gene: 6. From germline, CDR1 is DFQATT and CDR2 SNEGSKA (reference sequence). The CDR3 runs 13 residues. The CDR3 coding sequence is TGCAGTTGCCGTCGGGGGGCCTACAATGAGCAGTTCTTC. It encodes CSCRRGAYNEQFF.

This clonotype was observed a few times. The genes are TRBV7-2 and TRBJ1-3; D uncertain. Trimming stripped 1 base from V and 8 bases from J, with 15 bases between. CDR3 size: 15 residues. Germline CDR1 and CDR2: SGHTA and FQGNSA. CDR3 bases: TGTGCCAGCAGCTTAGGGATCGTAGAAGGTTACACCATATATTTT. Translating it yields CASSLGIVEGYTIYF.

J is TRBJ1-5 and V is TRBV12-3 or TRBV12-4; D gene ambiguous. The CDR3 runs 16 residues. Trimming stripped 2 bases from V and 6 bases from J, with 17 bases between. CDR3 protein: CASSLINPGPRQPQHF. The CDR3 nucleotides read TGTGCCAGCAGTTTAATTAATCCCGGGCCGCGTCAGCCCCAGCATTTT.